This TCR beta chain was sequenced for a study of human CD8 memory T cell subsets. Scientists made TCR beta libraries using UMI-labeled 5' RACE. From the 5' RACE reads, TCRdb lists one entry per CDR3 protein and no DNA. The listing records fewer than 8,500 distinct CDR3 sequences. Study results and limitations: Minimal repertoire overlap was seen between stem-like memory T cells and precursor exhausted T cells.

Note on this clonotype: Its antigen is still unknown.

The CDR3 is 12 amino acids. Per the germline V gene, CDR1 is MNHEY and CDR2 is SVGEGT. It was a CCR7+ PD-1- TIGIT- phenotype that stem-like memory CD8+ T cells (TSTEM) showed. Negative magnetic separation was used for the enrichment of total CD8+ T cells. The starting material, duplicate vials of some 140,000 sorted CD8+ T cells per subset, provided the RNA. The chain joins TRBV6-2 or TRBV6-3 to TRBJ1-1. The TCR sequence derives from a human donor in good health. Sequenced: CD8+ stem-like memory T cells (TSCM and TCM) sorted from PBMCs. Subset noted: stem-like memory CD8 T cells (TSTEM), CCR7+ PD-1- TIGIT-. CDR3 loop: CASSYSGGEAFF.